One sample yielded the 26 T cell receptor beta chains listed below, sequenced in a study of control samples from healthy donors and cancer patients. Profiled with immunoSEQ multiplex PCR; TCRdb holds only in-frame clones, not every one. Of approximately 94,000 clones in the sample, more than 85% were seen once. The sequencing input was blood. The receptors originated from a woman between 50 and 59 years old in good health.

This clone is a singleton in its sample. The CDR3 DNA reads TGTGCCAGCTCCCACGGACTAGCGGAAACCTACGAGCAGTACTTC. Translation gives CASSHGLAETYEQYF. The rearrangement links TRBV18 to TRBJ2-7, with 10 bases identical to TRBD2. The ends lost 6 bases at V and 2 bases at J; junction bases unmatched: 7. The CDR3 runs to 15 residues. Germline CDR1 and CDR2: KGHSH and LQKENI. Full variable domain (outside the CDR3, taken from reference TRBV18 and TRBJ2-7): NAGVMQNPRHLVRRRGQEARLRCSPMKGHSHVYWYRQLPEEGLKFMVYLQKENIIDESGMPKERFSAEFPKEGPSILRIQQVVRGDSAAYFCASSHGLAETYEQYFGPGTRLTVT.

The chain is built from TRBV4-3 and TRBJ2-2, with D hard to call. The CDR3 is 15 amino acids. Germline CDR1 reads LGHNA; CDR2 reads YSLEER. Trimming shortened V by 0 bases and J by 4 bases, and 9 bases separated the two germline ends. The CDR3 DNA is TGCGCCAGCAGCCAAGATCTTTGGGGCACCGGGGAGCTGTTTTTT. Its protein product is CASSQDLWGTGELFF.

The chain uses TRBV15 and TRBJ2-7; 9 nucleotides align to TRBD2. With 1 base clipped from V and 0 bases from J, the junction kept 1 base outside the gene matches. From germline, CDR1 is LNHNV and CDR2 YYDKDF (reference sequence). This CDR3 has 15 residues. CDR3 residues: CATSRGTSASYEQYF. DNA for the CDR3: TGTGCCACCAGCAGAGGGACTAGCGCCTCCTACGAGCAGTACTTC.

The gene calls are TRBV28 and TRBJ2-1; possible D gene TRBD2, 6 bases. This CDR3 is 14 amino acids long. The V gene's germline CDR1 is MDHEN and CDR2 SYDVKM. Trimming took 3 bases from V and 9 from J, leaving 15 bases between them. CDR3 protein: CASSFSGGPGEQFF. DNA of the CDR3: TGTGCCAGCAGTTTCTCAGGAGGGCCAGGTGAGCAGTTCTTC.

CDR3 residues: CASSTNSGNTIYF. CDR3 DNA sequence: TGTGCCAGCAGTACAAACTCTGGAAACACCATATATTTT. The chain joins TRBV7-2 to TRBJ1-3; D is undetermined. V was clipped by 6 bases and J by 0 bases, with 6 bases between them. Germline V lookup: CDR1 SGHTA, CDR2 FQGNSA. This CDR3 comprises 13 residues.

The V call is TRBV6-6, the J call TRBJ2-3; the match to TRBD2 covers 16 bases. Germline assignment: CDR1 MNHNY and CDR2 SVGAGI (reference sequence). CDR3 length: 19 residues. V gave up 5 bases and J gave up 2 bases; unmatched junction bases: 10. The CDR3 DNA sequence: TGTGCCAGCAGTCGGGGGACTAGCGGGAGGGCGGGGTTCACAGATACGCAGTATTTT. Its translation is CASSRGTSGRAGFTDTQYF.

The sample holds one count of this clone. The rearrangement joins TRBV29-1 to TRBJ1-4; maybe TRBD1 (6 bases). This CDR3 is built from 13 residues. Germline-derived CDR1 and CDR2 are SQVTM and ANQGSEA. Trimming left V 4 bases short and J 8 bases short, with 14 bases between. The CDR3 sequence is CSVGRGAPEKLFF. The CDR3 bases are TGCAGCGTTGGCCGGGGGGCGCCGGAAAAACTGTTTTTT.

V usage is TRBV7-2 and J usage is TRBJ2-3; a possible D gene is TRBD2 (7 bases). The germline CDR1 and CDR2 sequences are SGHTA and FQGNSA. The V end lost 2 bases, the J end lost 2 bases, and 17 bases lay between the germline ends. The CDR3 totals 17 residues. DNA for the CDR3: TGTGCCAGCAGCTTATGGATCGGCGGGGGCCCCACAGATACGCAGTATTTT. It specifies CASSLWIGGGPTDTQYF.

This clone was counted a single time. The rearrangement uses TRBV28 and TRBJ1-1, with unresolved D. Germline V gene lookup returns CDR1 MDHEN and CDR2 SYDVKM. The length of the CDR3 is 15 residues. V was shortened by 6 bases and J by 5 bases, with 19 bases between the two germline ends. The CDR3 nucleotides are TGTGCCAGCAGCCCCTTGAGAAGCCGAAGGACTGAAGCTTTCTTT. Translated, it gives CASSPLRSRRTEAFF. Full variable domain (remainder filled in from reference TRBV28 and TRBJ1-1): DVKVTQSSRYLVKRTGEKVFLECVQDMDHENMFWYRQDPGLGLRLIYFSYDVKMKEKGDIPEGYSVSREKKERFSLILESASTNQTSMYLCASSPLRSRRTEAFFGQGTRLTVV.

The V and J genes are TRBV6-5 and TRBJ2-1, with 9 bases matching TRBD2. Germline lookup yields CDR1 MNHEY and CDR2 SVGAGI. The CDR3 has 15 amino acids. The ends lost 5 bases at V and 6 bases at J; junction bases unmatched: 8. The CDR3 protein is CASSRPAGGPNEQFF. CDR3 in DNA: TGTGCCAGCAGTCGCCCGGCGGGAGGGCCCAATGAGCAGTTCTTC.

This chain joins TRBV15 and TRBJ1-6; D is undetermined. From germline, CDR1 is LNHNV and CDR2 YYDKDF (reference sequence). Trimming removed 0 bases at V and 6 bases at J, with 6 bases between. The CDR3 totals 14 residues. The CDR3 is CATSRDYSNSPLHF. The DNA of the CDR3 is TGTGCCACCAGCAGAGATTACAGTAATTCACCCCTCCACTTT.

V gene TRBV6-1 combines with J gene TRBJ2-2; no clear D. Germline CDR1 is MNHNS and CDR2 is SASEGT. V gave up 3 bases and J gave up 3 bases, with 2 bases separating them. The CDR3 runs to 12 residues. The CDR3 DNA follows: TGTGCCAGCAGTGAGTACACCGGGGAGCTGTTTTTT. Residues: CASSEYTGELFF.

The chain is built from TRBV7-9 and TRBJ1-6, with 12 bases lining up with TRBD1. Germline values: CDR1 SEHNR, CDR2 FQNEAQ (reference sequence). V shed 5 bases, J shed 9 bases, and the junction held 5 bases outside the gene matches. The CDR3 runs 15 residues. The CDR3 bases are TGTGCCAGCAGCCCCTCGGGACAGGGGGCTTCACCCCTCCACTTT. Translation: CASSPSGQGASPLHF.

The rearrangement links TRBV9 to TRBJ2-4; D remains unclear. V was trimmed by 2 bases and J by 0 bases, leaving 12 bases between them. This CDR3 spans 16 amino acids. Germline-derived CDR1 and CDR2 are SGDLS and YYNGEE. The CDR3 spells CASSVSTTRAKNIQYF. For the CDR3, the DNA is TGTGCCAGCAGCGTCAGCACGACACGAGCCAAAAACATTCAGTACTTC.

This clone was recorded once. The V call is TRBV6-2 or TRBV6-3, the J call TRBJ2-1, with D unclear. The V end lost 2 bases, the J end lost 0 bases, and 14 bases lay between the germline ends. The CDR3 consists of 17 residues. Germline V lookup: CDR1 MNHEY, CDR2 SVGEGT. CDR3 coding DNA: TGTGCCAGCAGTTACCTAGTCGGCGGAAGCTCCTACAATGAGCAGTTCTTC. As protein: CASSYLVGGSSYNEQFF.

The rearrangement joins TRBV6-2 or TRBV6-3 to TRBJ2-1, with D perhaps matching TRBD1 or TRBD2 (5 bases each). CDR1 MNHEY and CDR2 SVGEGT come from the germline V gene. The V end lost 5 bases, the J end lost 10 bases, and 15 bases lay between the germline ends. CDR3 length: 13 residues. This CDR3 is CASSPSGASEQFF. DNA of the CDR3: TGTGCCAGCAGTCCCTCCGGGGCGAGCGAGCAGTTCTTC.

This chain joins TRBV15 and TRBJ2-5; D is undetermined. The CDR3 extends over 17 amino acids. V was trimmed by 0 bases and J by 2 bases, leaving 16 bases between them. Germline V lookup: CDR1 LNHNV, CDR2 YYDKDF (reference sequence). The CDR3 sequence is CATSRDLRIIGQETQYF. CDR3 nucleotide sequence: TGTGCCACCAGCAGAGATCTCCGGATTATCGGTCAAGAGACCCAGTACTTC. Variable domain in full (rest from reference TRBV15 and TRBJ2-5): DAMVIQNPRYQVTQFGKPVTLSCSQTLNHNVMYWYQQKSSQAPKLLFHYYDKDFNNEADTPDNFQSRRPNTSFCFLDIRSPGLGDTAMYLCATSRDLRIIGQETQYFGPGTRLLVL.

The chain uses TRBV7-8 and TRBJ1-2; 9 bases are a match to TRBD1. CDR3 length: 13 residues. Germline assignment: CDR1 SGHVS and CDR2 FQNEAQ. After removal of 5 bases from V and 7 bases from J, the junction contained 5 bases not matched to a gene. The CDR3 loop reads CASSQQGAGGYTF. CDR3 DNA sequence: TGTGCCAGCAGCCAACAGGGGGCGGGTGGCTACACCTTC. Combining the CDR3 with reference TRBV7-8 and TRBJ1-2 gives the whole variable domain GAGVSQSPRYKVAKRGQDVALRCDPISGHVSLFWYQQALGQGPEFLTYFQNEAQLDKSGLPSDRFFAERPEGSVSTLKIQRTQQEDSAVYLCASSQQGAGGYTFGSGTRLTVV.

This chain uses TRBV5-1 with TRBJ2-7; D ambiguous. The V end lost 3 bases, the J end lost 0 bases, and 1 base lay between the germline ends. The CDR3 extends over 11 amino acids. Germline assignment: CDR1 SGHRS and CDR2 YFSETQ. The chain's CDR3 is CASSSSYEQYF. CDR3 bases: TGCGCCAGCAGCTCCTCCTACGAGCAGTACTTC.

This clone has only one observation. The J gene is TRBJ1-5, the V gene TRBV19; 11 nucleotides line up with TRBD1. The CDR3 runs 17 residues. Unmatched junction bases numbered 7, after V lost 6 bases and J lost 0 bases. Germline lookup yields CDR1 LNHDA and CDR2 SQIVND (reference sequence). The CDR3 nucleotides read TGTGCCAGTAGCTGGGGGACAGGGGGATATAGCAATCAGCCCCAGCATTTT. Its protein product is CASSWGTGGYSNQPQHF.

The J gene is TRBJ2-7, the V gene TRBV7-8; D remains ambiguous. The CDR3 contains 12 residues. CDR1 is SGHVS and CDR2 is FQNEAQ in the germline V gene. The ends were cut back, 1 base at V and 3 bases at J, with 4 bases in the middle. The CDR3 DNA reads TGTGCCAGCAGCTTAGTCGGCTACGAGCAGTACTTC. This codes for CASSLVGYEQYF.

The chain joins TRBV2 to TRBJ1-5, with D perhaps TRBD1 (5 bases). Germline V gives CDR1 SNHLY, CDR2 FYNNEI. This CDR3 region has 15 residues. V lost 3 bases and J lost 0, with 9 bases in between. The CDR3 DNA is TGTGCCAGCAGTGACCAGGGTAATAGCAATCAGCCCCAGCATTTT. The encoded protein is CASSDQGNSNQPQHF.

The chain combines TRBV6-1 with TRBJ2-4, with a tentative D call TRBD2 (6 bases). The CDR3 sequence is 13 residues long. Germline CDR1 is MNHNS and CDR2 is SASEGT. V was pared by 8 bases and J by 2 bases, with 10 bases between. DNA for the CDR3: TGTGCCAGCCTCGGAGGGTCCAAAAACATTCAGTACTTC. This sequence encodes CASLGGSKNIQYF.

The chain has TRBV7-2 and TRBJ2-7, with D possibly being TRBD2 (6 bases). CDR1 is SGHTA, CDR2 FQGNSA, per germline. The CDR3 runs to 16 residues. The germline V and J ends were trimmed by 5 bases and 3 bases, with 20 bases remaining between them. Here the CDR3 reads CASSTSPAGGFYEQYF. The CDR3 DNA reads as TGTGCCAGCAGCACCAGCCCGGCCGGGGGTTTCTACGAGCAGTACTTC.

The chain couples TRBV5-1 to TRBJ1-5; the D is unclear. The CDR3 runs to 15 residues. Per germline, CDR1 SGHRS and CDR2 YFSETQ. V lost 3 bases and J lost 0, with 10 bases in between. CDR3 DNA: TGCGCCAGCAGCTCCCCCAGCTATAGCAATCAGCCCCAGCATTTT. Encoded protein: CASSSPSYSNQPQHF.

The gene calls are TRBV3-1 (or the pseudogene TRBV3-2) and TRBJ1-4, with D tentatively TRBD1 (5 bases). The germline V and J ends were trimmed by 4 bases and 5 bases, with 14 bases remaining between them. The CDR3 loop spans 15 amino acids. Germline loops: CDR1 LGHDT, CDR2 YNNKEL (reference sequence). The CDR3 protein is CASSPPGAGNEKLFF. DNA of the CDR3: TGTGCCAGCAGCCCCCCCGGGGCAGGCAATGAAAAACTGTTTTTT.